This T cell receptor beta chain was identified during a study of tumor-infiltrating lymphocytes in primary liver carcinoma. Overall study context: Tissue type made little difference to sample yields of roughly 3.5 to 7.13 million productive TCRbeta reads.

Findings of the study overall: Tumor tissue displayed a significantly greater top-250-clone fraction than blood (p = 0.039).

The CDR3 has 15 residues. In germline, CDR1 is SGHAT, CDR2 FQDESV (reference sequence). For blood RNA, unsorted whole blood served as the source, and germline DNA was extracted too. A remark on this clonotype: Its target is not known. A read error may produce the germline difference seen at one junction end.

A primer matching the constant region was used to make TCR beta cDNA from 500 to 600 ng of total RNA. Three rounds of nested multiplex PCR with slightly modified ARM-PCR produced TCR beta libraries. Running 10 cycles apiece, the first two PCR rounds relied on TRBV1-TRBV30 forward primers together with a C-beta reverse primer. TCRdb recomputed calls from the multiplex PCR reads with MiXCR, one row per CDR3 protein. The sample has approximately 310,000 distinct CDR3 sequences; about 62% are singletons. This TCR came from a man aged 35 to 55 with primary liver carcinoma and hepatitis B virus infection. The sequenced material came from peripheral blood. V gene TRBV11-1 combines with J gene TRBJ2-3; 7 bases fit TRBD2. CDR3 residues: CASSPGRGTGDTQYF. The CDR3 DNA reads TGTGCCAGCAGCCCGGGGAGGGGTACAGGAGATACGCAATATTTT.